Here is one TCR beta chain with its context. Its antigen remains unknown. TCRdb's table, derived via immunoSEQ multiplex PCR, lists solely in-frame clones and lacks some. Among about 100,000 clones listed, about 92% were seen once. This sample was included in a study of T cell responses to AZD1222 COVID-19 vaccine. Study outcomes and limitations: Scientists sampled the repertoires only once the peak T cell response had passed. Seropositive at baseline were only a handful of AZD1222 recipients. Donors in the cohort were predominantly white British and more often female, and clonal diversity was possibly underestimated.

Germline V gene lookup returns CDR1 ENHRY and CDR2 SYGVKD. The V end was cut by 3 bases, the J end by 1 base, with 16 bases between. CDR3 size: 16 residues. The input for sequencing was peripheral blood, taken on day 0 of MenACWY control vaccination. The receptor was derived from an adult in good health. The chain couples TRBV10-3 to TRBJ2-7, with TRBD2 as a possible D gene (6 bases). The CDR3 DNA reads as TGTGCCATCAGTGAAGCTAGCCGGGGGACTTCCTACGAGCAGTACTTC. Translation gives CAISEASRGTSYEQYF.